In its sample, the clone carrying this T cell receptor (beta chain) ranks as hyperexpanded. Antigen: not known. Gene names are the mouse ones. The sequenced fragment ends 1 residue before the CDR3 boundary, so the rest is inferred from the germline J gene. The sample is drawn from a study of tissue T cells after allogeneic stem cell transplantation. Study conclusions and caveats: Which tissue TCRs were alloreactive or antigen-specific was not determined. Some clones might be persisting host cells.

This CDR3 spans 13 amino acids. Germline-derived CDR1 and CDR2 are MSHET and SYDVDS. Deletions cut 6 bases from V and 0 bases from J, with 7 bases between. CDR3 sequences, V/J genes, frequencies and template counts came from survey-depth TCRbeta sequencing. Sequencing was performed with immunoSEQ multiplex PCR; in TCRdb, only in-frame clones are kept and a portion is missing. The sample lists 1,000 to 1,200 clones, 47% occurring once. As for time point: mouse harvest day 14 after allogeneic transplant. Each mouse received 10^7 T-cell-depleted marrow cells plus 10^6 splenic CD5+ T cells by tail vein. Tissues came from B6→BALB/c major-mismatch GVHD mice at day 7 or 14.

The clonotype originates from a female BALB/c mouse given C57BL/6 T cells with graft-versus-host disease after an allogeneic hematopoietic cell transplant. The chain combines TRBV29 with TRBJ2-4; a weak D match, TRBD2 (5 bases). Input material: spleen. CDR3 sequence: CASRWGSQNTLYF. The covered CDR3 bases are TGTGCTAGCAGATGGGGTAGTCAAAACACCTTGTAC.